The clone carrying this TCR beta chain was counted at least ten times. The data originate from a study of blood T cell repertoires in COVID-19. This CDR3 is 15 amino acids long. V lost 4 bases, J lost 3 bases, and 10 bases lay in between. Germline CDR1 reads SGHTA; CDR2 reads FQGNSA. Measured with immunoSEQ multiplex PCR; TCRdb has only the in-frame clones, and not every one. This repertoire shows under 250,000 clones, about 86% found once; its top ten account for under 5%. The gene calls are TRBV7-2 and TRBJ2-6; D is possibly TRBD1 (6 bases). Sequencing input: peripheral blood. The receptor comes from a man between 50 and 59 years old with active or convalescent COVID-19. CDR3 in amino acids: CASSSGHLGANVLTF. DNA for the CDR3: TGTGCCAGCAGCTCGGGACACCTTGGGGCCAACGTCCTGACTTTC.